This section outlines one T cell receptor (beta chain) sequence together with its context. Its antigen is not identified. This specimen belongs to a study of Graves' ophthalmopathy and Graves' hyperthyroidism. Study background: There was a collection of peripheral blood at initial diagnosis, before any treatment. Study-level points and caveats: Between ophthalmopathy and stable hyperthyroidism, a 13-signature model drew a separation with roughly 85% sensitivity and 75% to 82% specificity. Appearing in blood as well were most expanded thyroid clonotypes above 0.001 frequency.

V was clipped by 0 bases and J by 3 bases; unmatched bases: 9. Germline CDR1 reads DFQATT; CDR2 reads SNEGSKA (reference sequence). This CDR3 has 16 residues. The PBMCs used were ones drawn from approximately 10 ml of fresh peripheral blood. CDR3 regions of TCR beta were amplified from RNA transcripts. HTBI primers were used in a first-round RT-PCR, which preceded a second-round multiplex PCR. TCRdb re-derived calls from the multiplex PCR reads in MiXCR, one entry per CDR3 protein. This sample has roughly 350,000 distinct CDR3 sequences, with approximately 18% found just once. The chain links TRBV20-1 to TRBJ2-7, with 9 bases identical to TRBD1. The specimen sequenced was peripheral blood. This clonotype originated in an adult woman with stable Graves' hyperthyroidism. CDR3 amino acids: CSARDEEGQGYYEQYF. CDR3 bases: TGCAGTGCTAGAGATGAGGAGGGACAGGGATACTACGAGCAGTACTTC.